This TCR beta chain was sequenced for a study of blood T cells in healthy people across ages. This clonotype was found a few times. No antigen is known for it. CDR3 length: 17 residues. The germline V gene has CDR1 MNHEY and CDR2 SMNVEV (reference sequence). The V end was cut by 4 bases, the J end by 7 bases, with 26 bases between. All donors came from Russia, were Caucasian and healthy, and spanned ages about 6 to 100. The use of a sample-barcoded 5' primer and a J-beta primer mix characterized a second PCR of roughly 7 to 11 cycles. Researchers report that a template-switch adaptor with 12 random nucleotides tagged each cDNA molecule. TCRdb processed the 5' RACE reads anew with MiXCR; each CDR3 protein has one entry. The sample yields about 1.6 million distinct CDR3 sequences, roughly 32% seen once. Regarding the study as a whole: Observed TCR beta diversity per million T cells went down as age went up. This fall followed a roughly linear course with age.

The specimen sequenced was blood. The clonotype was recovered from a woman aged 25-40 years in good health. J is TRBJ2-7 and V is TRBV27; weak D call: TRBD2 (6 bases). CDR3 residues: CASSYFFGGSRAREQYF. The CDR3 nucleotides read TGTGCCAGCAGTTACTTCTTTGGGGGGTCAAGAGCCAGAGAGCAGTACTTC.